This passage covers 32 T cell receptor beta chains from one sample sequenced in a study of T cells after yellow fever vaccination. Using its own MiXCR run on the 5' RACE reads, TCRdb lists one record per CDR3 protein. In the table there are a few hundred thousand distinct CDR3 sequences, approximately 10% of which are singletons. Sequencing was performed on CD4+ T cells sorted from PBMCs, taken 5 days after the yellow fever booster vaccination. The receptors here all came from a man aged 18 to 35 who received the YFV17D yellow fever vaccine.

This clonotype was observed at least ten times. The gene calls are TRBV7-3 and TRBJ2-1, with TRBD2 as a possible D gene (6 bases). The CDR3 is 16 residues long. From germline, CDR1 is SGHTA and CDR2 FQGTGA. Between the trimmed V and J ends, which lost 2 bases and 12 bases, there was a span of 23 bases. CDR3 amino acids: CASSLGLVGGGNRQFF. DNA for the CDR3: TGTGCCAGCAGCTTAGGTCTGGTGGGTGGCGGGAACCGGCAGTTCTTC. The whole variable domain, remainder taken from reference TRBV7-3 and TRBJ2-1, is GAGVSQTPSNKVTEKGKYVELRCDPISGHTALYWYRQSLGQGPEFLIYFQGTGAADDSGLPNDRFFAVRPEGSVSTLKIQRTERGDSAVYLCASSLGLVGGGNRQFFGPGTRLTVL.

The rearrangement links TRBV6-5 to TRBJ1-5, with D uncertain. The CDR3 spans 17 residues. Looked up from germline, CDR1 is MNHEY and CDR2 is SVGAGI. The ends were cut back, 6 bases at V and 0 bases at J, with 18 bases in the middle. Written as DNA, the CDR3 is TGTGCCAGCAGGAGATTTGCCGGGGAATATAGCAATCAGCCCCAGCATTTT. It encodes CASRRFAGEYSNQPQHF.

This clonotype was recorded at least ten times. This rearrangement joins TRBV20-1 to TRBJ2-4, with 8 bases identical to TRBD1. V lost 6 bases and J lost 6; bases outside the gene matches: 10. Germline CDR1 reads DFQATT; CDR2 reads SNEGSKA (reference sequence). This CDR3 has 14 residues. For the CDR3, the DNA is TGCAGTGCCTCATCGACAGGGGCACCAAACATTCAGTACTTC. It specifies CSASSTGAPNIQYF.

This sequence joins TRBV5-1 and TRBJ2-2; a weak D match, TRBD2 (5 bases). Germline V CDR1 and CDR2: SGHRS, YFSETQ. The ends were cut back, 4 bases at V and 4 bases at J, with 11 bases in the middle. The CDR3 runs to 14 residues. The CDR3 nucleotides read TGCGCCAGCAGCGAGGGAACCGGCACCGGGGAGCTGTTTTTT. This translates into CASSEGTGTGELFF.

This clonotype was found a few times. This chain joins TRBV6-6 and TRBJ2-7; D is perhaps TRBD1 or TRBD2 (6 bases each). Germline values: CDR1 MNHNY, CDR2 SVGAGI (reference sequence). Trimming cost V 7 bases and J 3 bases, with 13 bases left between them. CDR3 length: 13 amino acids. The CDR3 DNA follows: TGTGCCAGCAACACCGAGGGGGGCTACGAGCAGTACGTC. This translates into CASNTEGGYEQYV.

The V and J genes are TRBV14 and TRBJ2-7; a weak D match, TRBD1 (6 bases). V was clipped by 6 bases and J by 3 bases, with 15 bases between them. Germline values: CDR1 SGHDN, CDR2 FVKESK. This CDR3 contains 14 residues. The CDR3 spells CASSPQGSGYEQYV. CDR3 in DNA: TGTGCCAGCAGTCCACAGGGTTCCGGCTACGAGCAGTACGTC.

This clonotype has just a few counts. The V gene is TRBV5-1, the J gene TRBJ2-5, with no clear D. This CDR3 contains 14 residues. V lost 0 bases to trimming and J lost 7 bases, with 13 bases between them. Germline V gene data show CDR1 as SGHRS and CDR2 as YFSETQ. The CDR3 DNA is TGCGCCAGCAGCTTGGCCCTAGACCAACCGACCCAGTACTTC. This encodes CASSLALDQPTQYF. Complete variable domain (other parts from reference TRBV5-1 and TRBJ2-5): KAGVTQTPRYLIKTRGQQVTLSCSPISGHRSVSWYQQTPGQGLQFLFEYFSETQRNKGNFPGRFSGRQFSNSRSEMNVSTLELGDSALYLCASSLALDQPTQYFGPGTRLLVL.

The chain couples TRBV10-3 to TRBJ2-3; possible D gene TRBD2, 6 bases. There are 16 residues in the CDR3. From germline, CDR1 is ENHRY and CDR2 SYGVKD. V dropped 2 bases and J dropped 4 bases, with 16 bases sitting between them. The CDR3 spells CAISEGGLGDADTQYF. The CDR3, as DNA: TGTGCCATCAGTGAGGGGGGACTCGGGGACGCAGATACGCAGTATTTT.

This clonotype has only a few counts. In DNA form, the CDR3 reads TGTGCCAGCAGCAAAGGGACTAGCGGGGAGGGAGAGCAGTACGTC. This gives the protein CASSKGTSGEGEQYV. This chain links TRBV4-2 with TRBJ2-7; TRBD2 matches at 13 bases. The CDR3 totals 15 residues. Trimming at V came to 5 bases and at J to 7 bases, leaving 8 bases not matched to a gene. CDR1 is LGHNA, CDR2 YNFKEQ, per germline.

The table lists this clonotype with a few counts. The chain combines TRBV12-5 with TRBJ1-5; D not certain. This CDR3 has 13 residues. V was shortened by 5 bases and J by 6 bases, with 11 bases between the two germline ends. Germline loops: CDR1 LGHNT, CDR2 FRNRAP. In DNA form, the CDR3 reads TGTGCTAGTGGTCCCTCCTCTGGTCAGCCCCAGCATTTT. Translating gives CASGPSSGQPQHF.

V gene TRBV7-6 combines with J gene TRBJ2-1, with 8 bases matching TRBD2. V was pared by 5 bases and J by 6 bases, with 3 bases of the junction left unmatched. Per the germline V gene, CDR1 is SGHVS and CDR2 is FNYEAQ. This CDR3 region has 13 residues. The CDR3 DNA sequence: TGTGCCAGCAGCGGGACTAGGGTCAATGAGCAGTTCTTC. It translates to CASSGTRVNEQFF.

The CDR3 region has the DNA TGTGCCTGGGCCGCTAAAGGGCTCCTTTATGGCTACACCTTC. Residues: CAWAAKGLLYGYTF. The V gene is TRBV30, the J gene TRBJ1-2, with D unclear. Looked up from germline, CDR1 is GTSNPN and CDR2 is SVGIG (reference sequence). The CDR3 has 14 residues. Trimming pared 5 bases from V and 5 bases from J, leaving 18 bases between.

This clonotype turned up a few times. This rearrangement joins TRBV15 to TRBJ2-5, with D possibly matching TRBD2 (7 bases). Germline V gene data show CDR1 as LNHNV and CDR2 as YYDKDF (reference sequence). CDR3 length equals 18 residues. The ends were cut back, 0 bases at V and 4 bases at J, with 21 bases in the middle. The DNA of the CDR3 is TGTGCCACCAGCAGAGATCCGGCGGGGGCCAACCCGGGAGAGACCCAGTACTTC. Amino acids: CATSRDPAGANPGETQYF.

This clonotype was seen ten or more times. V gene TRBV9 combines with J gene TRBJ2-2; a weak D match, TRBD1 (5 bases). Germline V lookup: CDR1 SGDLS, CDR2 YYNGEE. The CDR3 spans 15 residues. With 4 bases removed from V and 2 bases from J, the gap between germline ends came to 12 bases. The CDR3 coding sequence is TGTGCCAGCAGCTTAAAAGGGGCAAACACCGGGGAGCTGTTTTTT. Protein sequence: CASSLKGANTGELFF.

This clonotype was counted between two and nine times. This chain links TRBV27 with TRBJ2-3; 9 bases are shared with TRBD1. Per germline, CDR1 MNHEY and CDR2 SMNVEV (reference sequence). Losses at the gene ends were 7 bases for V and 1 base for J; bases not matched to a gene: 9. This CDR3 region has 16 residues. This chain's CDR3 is CASKLYRDRGTDTQYF. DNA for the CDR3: TGTGCCAGCAAATTATACCGGGACAGGGGCACAGATACGCAGTATTTT.

The CDR3 reads CASSLMDSRGNEQFF. DNA for the CDR3: TGCGCCAGCAGCTTAATGGACAGTCGTGGGAATGAGCAGTTCTTC. The chain joins TRBV5-1 to TRBJ2-1, with D perhaps matching TRBD1 (6 bases). Germline-derived CDR1 and CDR2 are SGHRS and YFSETQ. This CDR3 is built from 15 residues. With 2 bases removed from V and 7 bases from J, the gap between germline ends came to 16 bases.

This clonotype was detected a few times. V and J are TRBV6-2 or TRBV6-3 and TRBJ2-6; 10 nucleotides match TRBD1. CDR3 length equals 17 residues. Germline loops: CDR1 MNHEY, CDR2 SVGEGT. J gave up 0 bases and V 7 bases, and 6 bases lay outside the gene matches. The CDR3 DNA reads TGTGCCAGCACTCCCGGGACAGGGGCCTCTGGGGCCAACGTCCTGACTTTC. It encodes CASTPGTGASGANVLTF.

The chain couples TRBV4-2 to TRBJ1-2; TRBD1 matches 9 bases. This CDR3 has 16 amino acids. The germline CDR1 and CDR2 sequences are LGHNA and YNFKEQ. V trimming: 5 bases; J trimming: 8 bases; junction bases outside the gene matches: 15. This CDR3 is CASSVQPGQGGGGYTF. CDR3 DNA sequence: TGTGCCAGCAGCGTTCAACCGGGACAGGGAGGCGGAGGCTACACCTTC.

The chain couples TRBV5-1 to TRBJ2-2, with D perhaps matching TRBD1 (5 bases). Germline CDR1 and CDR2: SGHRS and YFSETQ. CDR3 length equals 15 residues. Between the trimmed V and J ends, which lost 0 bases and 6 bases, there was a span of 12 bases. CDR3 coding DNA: TGCGCCAGCAGCTTGGCCAGGGTTGAAGCCGGGGAGCTGTTTTTT. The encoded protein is CASSLARVEAGELFF.

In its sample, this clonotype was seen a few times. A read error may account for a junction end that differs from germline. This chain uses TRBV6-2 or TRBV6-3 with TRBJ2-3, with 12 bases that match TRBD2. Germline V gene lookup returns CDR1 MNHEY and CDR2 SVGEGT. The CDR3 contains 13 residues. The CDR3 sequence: CASSSTLAGGPRF. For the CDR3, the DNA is TGTGCCAGCAGTTCTACACTAGCGGGGGGCCCTAGGTTT.

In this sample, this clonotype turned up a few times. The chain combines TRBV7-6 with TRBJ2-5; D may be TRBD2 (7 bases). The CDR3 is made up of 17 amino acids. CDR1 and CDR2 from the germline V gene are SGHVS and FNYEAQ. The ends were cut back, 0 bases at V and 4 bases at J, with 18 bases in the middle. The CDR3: CASSLALSGGRRETQYF. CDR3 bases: TGTGCCAGCAGCTTAGCTTTGTCGGGGGGCCGGCGAGAGACCCAGTACTTC.

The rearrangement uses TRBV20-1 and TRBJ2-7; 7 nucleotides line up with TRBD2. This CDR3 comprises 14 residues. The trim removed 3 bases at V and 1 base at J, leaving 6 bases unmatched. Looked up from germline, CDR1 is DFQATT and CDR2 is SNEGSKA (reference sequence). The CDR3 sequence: CSASMASGSYEQYF. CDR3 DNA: TGCAGTGCTAGTATGGCTAGCGGATCCTACGAGCAGTACTTC.

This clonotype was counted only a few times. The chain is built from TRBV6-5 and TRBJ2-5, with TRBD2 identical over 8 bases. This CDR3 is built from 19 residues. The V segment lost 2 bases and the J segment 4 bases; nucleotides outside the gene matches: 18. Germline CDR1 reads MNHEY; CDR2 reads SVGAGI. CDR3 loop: CASSYVSVGRGASGETQYF. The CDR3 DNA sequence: TGTGCCAGCAGTTACGTCTCCGTCGGGCGGGGGGCCAGTGGAGAGACCCAGTACTTC.

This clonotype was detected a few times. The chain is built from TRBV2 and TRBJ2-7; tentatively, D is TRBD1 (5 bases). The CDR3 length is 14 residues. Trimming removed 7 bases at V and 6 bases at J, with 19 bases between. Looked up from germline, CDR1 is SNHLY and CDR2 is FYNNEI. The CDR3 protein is CASTDSPPLGEQYF. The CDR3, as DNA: TGTGCCAGCACCGACAGTCCCCCTCTGGGCGAGCAGTACTTC. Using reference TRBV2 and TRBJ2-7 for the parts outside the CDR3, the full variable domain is EPEVTQTPSHQVTQMGQEVILRCVPISNHLYFYWYRQILGQKVEFLVSFYNNEISEKSEIFDDQFSVERPDGSNFTLKIRSTKLEDSAMYFCASTDSPPLGEQYFGPGTRLTVT.

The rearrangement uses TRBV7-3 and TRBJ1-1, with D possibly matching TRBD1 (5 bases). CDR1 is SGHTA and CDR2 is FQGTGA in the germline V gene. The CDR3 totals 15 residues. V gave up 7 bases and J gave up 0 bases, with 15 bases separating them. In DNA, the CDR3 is TGTGCCAGCACCCTTGACAGATACATGAACACTGAAGCTTTCTTT. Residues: CASTLDRYMNTEAFF.

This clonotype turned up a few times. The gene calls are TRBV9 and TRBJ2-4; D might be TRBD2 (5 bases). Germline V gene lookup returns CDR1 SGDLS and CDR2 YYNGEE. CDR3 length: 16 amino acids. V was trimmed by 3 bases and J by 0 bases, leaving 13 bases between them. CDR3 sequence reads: CASSARIGLAKNIQYF. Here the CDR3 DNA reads TGTGCCAGCAGCGCCCGAATCGGACTAGCCAAAAACATTCAGTACTTC.

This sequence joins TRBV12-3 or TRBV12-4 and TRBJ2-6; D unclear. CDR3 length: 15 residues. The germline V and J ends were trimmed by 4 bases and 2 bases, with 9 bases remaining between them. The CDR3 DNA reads TGTGCCAGCAGTTGGGATCTAACTGGGGCCAACGTCCTGACTTTC. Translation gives CASSWDLTGANVLTF.

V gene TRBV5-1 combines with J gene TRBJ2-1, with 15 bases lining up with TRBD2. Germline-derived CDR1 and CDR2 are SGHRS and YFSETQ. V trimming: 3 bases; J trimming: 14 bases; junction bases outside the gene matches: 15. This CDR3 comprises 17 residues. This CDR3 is CASSSSSWTSGGASEFF. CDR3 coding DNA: TGCGCCAGCAGCTCCTCGAGCTGGACTAGCGGGGGGGCTTCGGAGTTCTTC.

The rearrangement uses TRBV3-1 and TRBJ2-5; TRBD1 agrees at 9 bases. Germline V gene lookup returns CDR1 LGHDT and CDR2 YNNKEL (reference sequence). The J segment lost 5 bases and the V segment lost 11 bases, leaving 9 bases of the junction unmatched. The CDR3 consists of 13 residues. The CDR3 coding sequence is TGTGCCTCACAAAGGGGACAGGGCGAGACCCAGTACTTC. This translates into CASQRGQGETQYF.

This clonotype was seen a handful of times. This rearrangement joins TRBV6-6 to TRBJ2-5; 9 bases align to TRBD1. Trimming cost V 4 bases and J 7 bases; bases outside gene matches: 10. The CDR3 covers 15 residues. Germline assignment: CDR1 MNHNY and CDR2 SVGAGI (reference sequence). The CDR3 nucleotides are TGTGCCAGCAGTTTCCCCCGGACAGGGGACGCGACCCAGTACTTC. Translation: CASSFPRTGDATQYF.

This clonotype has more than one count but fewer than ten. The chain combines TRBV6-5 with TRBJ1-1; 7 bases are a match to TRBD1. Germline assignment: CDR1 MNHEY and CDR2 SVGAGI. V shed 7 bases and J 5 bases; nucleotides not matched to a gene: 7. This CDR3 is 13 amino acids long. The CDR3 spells CASTPDRETEAFF. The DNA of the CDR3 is TGTGCCAGCACCCCCGACAGGGAGACTGAAGCTTTCTTT.

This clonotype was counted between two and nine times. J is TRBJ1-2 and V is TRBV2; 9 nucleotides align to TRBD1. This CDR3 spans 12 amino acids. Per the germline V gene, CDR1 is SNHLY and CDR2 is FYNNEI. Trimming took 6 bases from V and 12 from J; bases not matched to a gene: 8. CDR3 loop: CASRYLGQGNTF. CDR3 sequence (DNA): TGTGCCAGCAGATACTTGGGACAGGGCAACACCTTC.